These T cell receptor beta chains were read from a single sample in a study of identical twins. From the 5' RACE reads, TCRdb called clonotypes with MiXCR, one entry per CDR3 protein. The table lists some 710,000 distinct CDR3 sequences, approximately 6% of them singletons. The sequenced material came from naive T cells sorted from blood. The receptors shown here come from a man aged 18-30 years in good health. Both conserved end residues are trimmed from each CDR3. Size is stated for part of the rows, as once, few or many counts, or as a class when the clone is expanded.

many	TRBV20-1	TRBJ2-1	SARDRRRLNEQF
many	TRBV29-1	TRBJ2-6	SVLTGSGANVLT
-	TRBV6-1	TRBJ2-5	ASSQKRASQETQY
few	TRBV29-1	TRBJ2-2	SVDPKNTGELF
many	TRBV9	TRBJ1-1	ASSVMGAKNTEAF
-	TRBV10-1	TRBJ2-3	ASSENFGMSTDTQY
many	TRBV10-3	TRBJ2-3	AISESKLSDTQY
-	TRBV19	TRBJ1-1	ASSGGDAEAF
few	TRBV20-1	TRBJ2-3	SARDQEDALTTDTQY
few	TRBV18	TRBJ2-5	ASSPPSGLQETQY
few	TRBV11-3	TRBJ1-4	ASSFGQGTEKLF
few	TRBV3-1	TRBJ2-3	ASSRREGPDTQY
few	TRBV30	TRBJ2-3	ARLAGGDTQY
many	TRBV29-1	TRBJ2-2	SGRLANTGELF
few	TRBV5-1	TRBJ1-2	ASSFEVHYGYT
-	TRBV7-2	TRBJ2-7	ASSLTGLGEQY